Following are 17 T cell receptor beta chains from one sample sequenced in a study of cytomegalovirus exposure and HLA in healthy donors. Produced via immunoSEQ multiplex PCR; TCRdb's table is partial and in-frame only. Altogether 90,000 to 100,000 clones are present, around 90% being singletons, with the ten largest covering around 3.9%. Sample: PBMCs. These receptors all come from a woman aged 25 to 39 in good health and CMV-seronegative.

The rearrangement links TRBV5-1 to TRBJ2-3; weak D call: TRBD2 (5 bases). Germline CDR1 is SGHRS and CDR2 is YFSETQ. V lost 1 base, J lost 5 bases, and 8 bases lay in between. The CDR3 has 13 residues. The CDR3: CASSLQRVDTQYF. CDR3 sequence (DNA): TGCGCCAGCAGCTTGCAGAGGGTAGATACGCAGTATTTT.

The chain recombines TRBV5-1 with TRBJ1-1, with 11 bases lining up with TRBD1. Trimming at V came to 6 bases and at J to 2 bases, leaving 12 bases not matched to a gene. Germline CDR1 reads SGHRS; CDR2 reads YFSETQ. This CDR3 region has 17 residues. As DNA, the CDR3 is TGCGCCAGCATTGGACAGGGGGCCCTTGAGGGAAACACTGAAGCTTTCTTT. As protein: CASIGQGALEGNTEAFF.

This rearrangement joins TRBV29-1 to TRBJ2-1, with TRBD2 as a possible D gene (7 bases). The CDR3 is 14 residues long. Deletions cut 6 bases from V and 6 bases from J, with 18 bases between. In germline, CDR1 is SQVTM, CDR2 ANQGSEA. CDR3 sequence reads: CSVGSRGGFNEQFF. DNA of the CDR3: TGCAGCGTGGGCTCGAGGGGGGGCTTCAATGAGCAGTTCTTC.

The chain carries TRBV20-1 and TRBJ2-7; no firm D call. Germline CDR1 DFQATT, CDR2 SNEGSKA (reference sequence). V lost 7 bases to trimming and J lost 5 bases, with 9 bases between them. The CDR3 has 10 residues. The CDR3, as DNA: TGCAGTGAAGTGCTAAACGAGCAGTACTTC. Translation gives CSEVLNEQYF.

The CDR3 loop is CATTTRQATHEKLFF. CDR3 bases: TGTGCCACCACCACCCGACAGGCGACTCATGAAAAACTGTTTTTT. This chain links TRBV15 with TRBJ1-4, with D maybe TRBD1 (6 bases). Per the germline V gene, CDR1 is LNHNV and CDR2 is YYDKDF (reference sequence). The CDR3 is 15 amino acids. Trimming pared 7 bases from V and 6 bases from J, leaving 18 bases between.

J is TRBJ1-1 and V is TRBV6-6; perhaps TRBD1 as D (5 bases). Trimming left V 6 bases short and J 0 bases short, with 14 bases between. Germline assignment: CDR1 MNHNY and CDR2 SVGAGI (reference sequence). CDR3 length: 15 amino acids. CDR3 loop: CASRLSGGMNTEAFF. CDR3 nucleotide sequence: TGTGCCAGCAGACTTTCCGGGGGAATGAACACTGAAGCTTTCTTT.

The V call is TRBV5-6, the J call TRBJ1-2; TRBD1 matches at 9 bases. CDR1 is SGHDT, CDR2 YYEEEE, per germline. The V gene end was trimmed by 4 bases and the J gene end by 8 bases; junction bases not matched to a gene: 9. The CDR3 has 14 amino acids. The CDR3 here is CASSGRDRAGGYTF. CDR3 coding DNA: TGTGCCAGCAGCGGCCGGGACAGGGCCGGGGGCTACACCTTC. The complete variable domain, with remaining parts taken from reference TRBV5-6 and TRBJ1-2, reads DAGVTQSPTHLIKTRGQQVTLRCSPKSGHDTVSWYQQALGQGPQFIFQYYEEEERQRGNFPDRFSGHQFPNYSSELNVNALLLGDSALYLCASSGRDRAGGYTFGSGTRLTVV.

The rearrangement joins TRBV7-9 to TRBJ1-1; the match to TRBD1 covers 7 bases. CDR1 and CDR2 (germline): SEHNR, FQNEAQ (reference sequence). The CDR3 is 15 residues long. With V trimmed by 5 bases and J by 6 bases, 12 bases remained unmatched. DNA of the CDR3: TGTGCCAGCAGCCCGGGAGACAGGGAAAGGGCTGAAGCTTTCTTT. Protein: CASSPGDRERAEAFF.

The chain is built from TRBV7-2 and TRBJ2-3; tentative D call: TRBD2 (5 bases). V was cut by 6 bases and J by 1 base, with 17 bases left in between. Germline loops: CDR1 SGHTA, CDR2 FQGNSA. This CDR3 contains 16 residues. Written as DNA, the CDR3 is TGTGCCAGCAGAGGGTCGAGGGTCCAGGGCACAGATACGCAGTATTTT. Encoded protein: CASRGSRVQGTDTQYF.

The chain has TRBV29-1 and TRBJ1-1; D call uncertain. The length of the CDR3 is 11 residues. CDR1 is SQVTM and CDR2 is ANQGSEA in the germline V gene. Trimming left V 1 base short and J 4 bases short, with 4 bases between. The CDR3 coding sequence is TGCAGCGTTGAAGGGAGCACTGAAGCTTTCTTT. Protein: CSVEGSTEAFF.

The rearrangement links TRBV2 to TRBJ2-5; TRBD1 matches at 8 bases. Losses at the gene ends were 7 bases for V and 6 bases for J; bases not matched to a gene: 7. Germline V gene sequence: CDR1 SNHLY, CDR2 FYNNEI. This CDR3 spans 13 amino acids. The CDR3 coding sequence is TGTGCCAGCACTTACAGGGGGGCGCAGACCCAGTACTTC. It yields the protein CASTYRGAQTQYF.

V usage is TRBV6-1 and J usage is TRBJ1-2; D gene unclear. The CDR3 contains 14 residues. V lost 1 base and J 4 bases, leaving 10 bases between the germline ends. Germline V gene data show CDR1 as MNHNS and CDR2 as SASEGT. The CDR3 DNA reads TGTGCCAGCAGTGAAGGGGCAGTTTTCTATGGCTACACCTTC. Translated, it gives CASSEGAVFYGYTF.

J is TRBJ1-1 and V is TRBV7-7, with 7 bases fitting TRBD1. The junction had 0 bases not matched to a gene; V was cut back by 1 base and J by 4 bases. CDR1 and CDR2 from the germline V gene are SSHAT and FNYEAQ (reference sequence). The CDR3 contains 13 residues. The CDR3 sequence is CASSLGQGTEAFF. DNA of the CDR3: TGTGCCAGCAGCTTAGGACAGGGCACTGAAGCTTTCTTT. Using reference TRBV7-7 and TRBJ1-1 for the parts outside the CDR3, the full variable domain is GAGVSQSPRYKVTKRGQDVTLRCDPISSHATLYWYQQALGQGPEFLTYFNYEAQPDKSGLPSDRFSAERPEGSISTLTIQRTEQRDSAMYRCASSLGQGTEAFFGQGTRLTVV.

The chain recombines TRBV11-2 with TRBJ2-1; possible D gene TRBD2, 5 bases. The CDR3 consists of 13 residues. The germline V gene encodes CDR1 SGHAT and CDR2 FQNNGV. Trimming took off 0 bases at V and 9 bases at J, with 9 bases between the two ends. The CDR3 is CASSLEPSTEQFF. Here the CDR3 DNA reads TGTGCCAGCAGCTTAGAGCCTAGCACTGAGCAGTTCTTC.

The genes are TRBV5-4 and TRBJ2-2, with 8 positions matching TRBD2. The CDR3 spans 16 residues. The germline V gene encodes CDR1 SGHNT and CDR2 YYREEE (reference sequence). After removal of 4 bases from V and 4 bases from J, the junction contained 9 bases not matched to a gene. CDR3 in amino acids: CASSLLAGFITGELFF. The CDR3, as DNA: TGTGCCAGCAGCCTTTTAGCGGGATTTATCACCGGGGAGCTGTTTTTT.

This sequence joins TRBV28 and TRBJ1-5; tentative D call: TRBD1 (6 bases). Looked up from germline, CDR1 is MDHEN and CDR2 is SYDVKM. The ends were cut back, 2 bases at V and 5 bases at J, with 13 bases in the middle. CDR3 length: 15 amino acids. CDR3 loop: CASSLKGRGYQPQHF. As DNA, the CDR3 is TGTGCCAGCAGTTTAAAGGGCAGGGGCTATCAGCCCCAGCATTTT.

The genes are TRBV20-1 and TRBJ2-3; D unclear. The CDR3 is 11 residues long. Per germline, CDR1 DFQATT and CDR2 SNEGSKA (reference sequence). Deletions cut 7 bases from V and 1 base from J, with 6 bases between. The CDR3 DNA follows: TGCAGTGTCCGGGGCACAGATACGCAGTATTTT. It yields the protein CSVRGTDTQYF.